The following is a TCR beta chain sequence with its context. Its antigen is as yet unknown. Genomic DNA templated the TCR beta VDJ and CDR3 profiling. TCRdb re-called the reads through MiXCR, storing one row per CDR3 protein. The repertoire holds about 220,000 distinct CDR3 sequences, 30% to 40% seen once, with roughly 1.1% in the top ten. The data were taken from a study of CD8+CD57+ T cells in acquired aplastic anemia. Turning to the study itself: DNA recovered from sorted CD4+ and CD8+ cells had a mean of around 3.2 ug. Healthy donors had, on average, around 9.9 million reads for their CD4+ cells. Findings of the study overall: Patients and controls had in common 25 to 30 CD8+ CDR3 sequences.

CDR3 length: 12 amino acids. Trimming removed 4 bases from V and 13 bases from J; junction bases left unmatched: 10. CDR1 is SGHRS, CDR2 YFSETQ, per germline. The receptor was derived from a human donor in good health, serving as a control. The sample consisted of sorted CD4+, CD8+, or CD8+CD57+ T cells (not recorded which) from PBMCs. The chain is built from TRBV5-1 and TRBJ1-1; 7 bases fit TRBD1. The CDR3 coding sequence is TGCGCCAGCAGCCCCGACAGGGATGGAGTTTTCTTT. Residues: CASSPDRDGVFF.